The 25 T cell receptor beta chains below all came from one sample that was sequenced in a study of cytomegalovirus exposure and HLA in healthy donors. PCR amplification relied on 60 Vbeta primers (plus 13 Jbeta primers). Produced via immunoSEQ multiplex PCR; TCRdb's table is partial and in-frame only. This table has about 190,000 clones, 81% appearing once. Sequenced input: PBMCs. Receptors originate from a man aged 18-30 years in good health and CMV-seronegative.

The chain is built from TRBV5-1 and TRBJ1-1; 7 bases fit TRBD1. This CDR3 contains 14 residues. Germline assignment: CDR1 SGHRS and CDR2 YFSETQ. Losses at the gene ends were 4 bases for V and 4 bases for J; bases not matched to a gene: 7. The DNA of the CDR3 is TGCGCCAGCAGCCCGACAGGGTTTGCCACTGAAGCTTTCTTT. Translation: CASSPTGFATEAFF.

The gene calls are TRBV5-5 and TRBJ1-4; D remains unclear. The germline gives CDR1 SGHKS, CDR2 YYEKEE (reference sequence). Trimming stripped 2 bases from V and 6 bases from J, with 8 bases between. The CDR3 covers 13 residues. CDR3 coding DNA: TGTGCCAGCAGCTTTAGTACGGATGAAAAACTGTTTTTT. It is translated as CASSFSTDEKLFF.

V is TRBV10-1 and J is TRBJ2-2, with a possible D match to TRBD1 (6 bases). The germline V gene has CDR1 WNHNN and CDR2 SYGVQD (reference sequence). The CDR3 is 17 residues long. The V end was cut by 0 bases, the J end by 6 bases, with 17 bases between. The CDR3 region is CASSESISRGRSGELFF. In DNA, the CDR3 is TGCGCCAGCAGTGAGTCGATCTCCAGGGGCCGGTCCGGGGAGCTGTTTTTT.

This clone was observed once. The chain employs TRBV19 and TRBJ2-3; TRBD2 matches 11 bases. Germline V gene lookup returns CDR1 LNHDA and CDR2 SQIVND (reference sequence). V shed 5 bases and J 6 bases; nucleotides not matched to a gene: 7. This CDR3 spans 15 amino acids. CDR3 sequence (DNA): TGTGCCAGTAGTGTCCCACTAGCGGGAGCGGATACGCAGTATTTT. It encodes CASSVPLAGADTQYF.

For this clone: One end of the junction fails to match germline, which may point to a read error. V gene TRBV6-1 combines with J gene TRBJ2-7, with 12 bases lining up with TRBD1. Germline V lookup: CDR1 MNHNS, CDR2 SASEGT. This CDR3 is built from 15 residues. CDR3 nucleotides: TGTGCCAGCAGAGAAGGGGGACAGGGGGCCCACGAGCAGTACTTC. Amino acids: CASREGGQGAHEQYF.

The gene calls are TRBV5-1 and TRBJ1-1; 7 bases agree with TRBD1. With 0 bases clipped from V and 5 bases from J, the junction kept 10 bases outside the gene matches. This CDR3 has 16 amino acids. Germline V lookup: CDR1 SGHRS, CDR2 YFSETQ. DNA for the CDR3: TGCGCCAGCAGCTTGGCTGGACAGGCCCAAGAAACTGAAGCTTTCTTT. Its translation: CASSLAGQAQETEAFF.

This sequence joins TRBV7-9 and TRBJ1-2; D uncertain. CDR3 length: 11 residues. V was shortened by 4 bases and J by 7 bases, with 7 bases between the two germline ends. Germline values: CDR1 SEHNR, CDR2 FQNEAQ (reference sequence). CDR3 sequence: CASSSQLGYTF. In DNA, the CDR3 is TGTGCCAGCAGCTCACAGCTTGGCTACACCTTC.

This clone appeared a few times. The junction and the germline gene differ at one end; a read error may be behind it. V gene TRBV10-3 combines with J gene TRBJ2-7; TRBD1 matches 9 bases. This CDR3 is 15 amino acids long. Germline-derived CDR1 and CDR2 are ENHRY and SYGVKD. CDR3 loop: CAISLVGQGGYGQYF. The CDR3, as DNA: TGTGCCATCAGCCTAGTGGGACAGGGTGGTTACGGGCAGTACTTC.

The chain is built from TRBV7-6 and TRBJ1-2; no clear D. Germline V lookup: CDR1 SGHVS, CDR2 FNYEAQ. V lost 1 base to trimming and J lost 8 bases, with 11 bases between them. The CDR3 length is 13 residues. CDR3 in DNA: TGTGCCAGCAGCTTAGTTCGGTCGGGAGGCTACACCTTC. This encodes CASSLVRSGGYTF.

This chain joins TRBV7-2 and TRBJ2-7, with a weak D call TRBD2 (5 bases). The CDR3 is 14 amino acids. Looked up from germline, CDR1 is SGHTA and CDR2 is FQGNSA. V lost 1 base, J lost 6 bases, and 13 bases lay in between. The CDR3 DNA is TGTGCCAGCAGCTTAGTCGGGGATGTCTCCGAGCAGTACTTC. This codes for CASSLVGDVSEQYF.

In this sample, this clone turned up once. A read error may account for a junction end that differs from germline. The V call is TRBV7-7, the J call TRBJ2-2, with a possible D match to TRBD1 (6 bases). Looked up from germline, CDR1 is SSHAT and CDR2 is FNYEAQ (reference sequence). This CDR3 is 14 amino acids long. The chain's CDR3 is CASSPTGSDGELFF. CDR3 nucleotide sequence: TGTGCTAGCAGCCCAACAGGGTCGGACGGGGAGCTGTTTTTT.

The chain uses TRBV7-9 and TRBJ1-2; no firm D call. The CDR3 runs to 13 residues. Looked up from germline, CDR1 is SEHNR and CDR2 is FQNEAQ (reference sequence). Trimming pared 4 bases from V and 9 bases from J, leaving 15 bases between. The CDR3: CASSSPSVGSYTF. The CDR3 nucleotides are TGTGCCAGCAGCTCACCCTCTGTCGGGAGCTACACCTTC. The full variable domain, its missing parts supplied by reference TRBV7-9 and TRBJ1-2, is DTGVSQNPRHKITKRGQNVTFRCDPISEHNRLYWYRQTLGQGPEFLTYFQNEAQLEKSRLLSDRFSAERPKGSFSTLEIQRTEQGDSAMYLCASSSPSVGSYTFGSGTRLTVV.

The CDR3 DNA reads as TGTGCCAGCAGAACGGACAGAGCAGAAAAACTGTTTTTT. It encodes CASRTDRAEKLFF. The chain links TRBV21-1 to TRBJ1-4; the table gives TRBD1 as D, unverified against the DNA. TRBV21-1 is given as a pseudogene. This CDR3 region has 13 residues.

This clone was observed a single time. This chain joins TRBV5-1 and TRBJ2-7; D unresolved. Trimming took off 2 bases at V and 0 bases at J, with 9 bases between the two ends. The CDR3 is made up of 14 amino acids. The germline CDR1 and CDR2 sequences are SGHRS and YFSETQ. CDR3 DNA sequence: TGCGCCAGCAGCTTAGAGGTCAGCTCCTACGAGCAGTACTTC. It codes for CASSLEVSSYEQYF.

This sequence joins TRBV19 and TRBJ2-1, with 10 bases aligning to TRBD2. Looked up from germline, CDR1 is LNHDA and CDR2 is SQIVND (reference sequence). V trimming: 6 bases; J trimming: 8 bases; junction bases outside the gene matches: 13. The CDR3 has 16 amino acids. The CDR3 loop is CASRLSGSGRAYEQFF. The CDR3 DNA follows: TGTGCCAGTAGGCTCTCCGGGAGCGGGAGGGCCTATGAGCAGTTCTTC. Combining the CDR3 with reference TRBV19 and TRBJ2-1 gives the whole variable domain DGGITQSPKYLFRKEGQNVTLSCEQNLNHDAMYWYRQDPGQGLRLIYYSQIVNDFQKGDIAEGYSVSREKKESFPLTVTSAQKNPTAFYLCASRLSGSGRAYEQFFGPGTRLTVL.

On this clone: Other DNA sequences in the same sample also yield this CDR3. The CDR3 coding sequence is TGTGCCAGCAGCTTAGGGCAGCAAGAGACCCAGTACTTC. Encoded protein: CASSLGQQETQYF. The rearrangement links TRBV7-2 to TRBJ2-5; unclear D gene. Germline CDR1 reads SGHTA; CDR2 reads FQGNSA. The CDR3 covers 13 residues. V lost 1 base to trimming and J lost 2 bases, with 5 bases between them. Full variable domain (remainder filled in from reference TRBV7-2 and TRBJ2-5): GAGVSQSPSNKVTEKGKDVELRCDPISGHTALYWYRQSLGQGLEFLIYFQGNSAPDKSGLPSDRFSAERTGGSVSTLTIQRTQQEDSAVYLCASSLGQQETQYFGPGTRLLVL.

The J gene is TRBJ1-1, the V gene TRBV30; D call uncertain. Germline V gene data show CDR1 as GTSNPN and CDR2 as SVGIG (reference sequence). V was shortened by 0 bases and J by 5 bases, with 10 bases between the two germline ends. The CDR3 extends over 13 amino acids. DNA of the CDR3: TGTGCCTGGAGTGTACTAGGAGGTACTGAAGCTTTCTTT. Translation gives CAWSVLGGTEAFF.

The chain carries TRBV6-6 and TRBJ2-7, with 7 bases lining up with TRBD1. The CDR3 runs to 15 residues. Germline V gene sequence: CDR1 MNHNY, CDR2 SVGAGI (reference sequence). Trimming cost V 7 bases and J 2 bases; bases outside gene matches: 11. CDR3 sequence (DNA): TGTGCCAGCACCCCCCGACAGGGAGAGCCCTACGAGCAGTACTTC. Its protein product is CASTPRQGEPYEQYF.

The chain carries TRBV10-3 and TRBJ2-1; D not resolved. Trimming left V 4 bases short and J 6 bases short, with 10 bases between. The germline gives CDR1 ENHRY, CDR2 SYGVKD. The CDR3 has 13 residues. The CDR3 sequence: CAISAQDLNEQFF. CDR3 nucleotide sequence: TGTGCCATCAGTGCCCAGGATCTCAATGAGCAGTTCTTC.

The gene calls are TRBV6-6 and TRBJ1-5; D is unresolved. V shed 4 bases and J shed 4 bases, with 11 bases lying between them. There are 14 residues in the CDR3. CDR1 and CDR2 from the germline V gene are MNHNY and SVGAGI (reference sequence). The DNA of the CDR3 is TGTGCCAGCAGTTCACGTCTCGGGAATCAGCCCCAGCATTTT. Its protein product is CASSSRLGNQPQHF.

The chain couples TRBV7-8 to TRBJ2-1, with 12 bases matching TRBD2. V shed 5 bases and J 7 bases; nucleotides not matched to a gene: 9. Germline V gives CDR1 SGHVS, CDR2 FQNEAQ. CDR3 length equals 16 residues. This chain's CDR3 is CASSHPTSGRGNEQFF. CDR3 nucleotides: TGTGCCAGCAGCCACCCGACTAGCGGGAGAGGAAATGAGCAGTTCTTC.

This clone was seen a handful of times. The chain uses TRBV5-4 and TRBJ1-4, with no clear D. From germline, CDR1 is SGHNT and CDR2 YYREEE (reference sequence). The CDR3 runs 13 residues. V lost 4 bases and J 4 bases, leaving 8 bases between the germline ends. DNA of the CDR3: TGTGCCAGCAGCGGGAGGGATAATGAAAAACTGTTTTTT. Translation: CASSGRDNEKLFF.

The rearrangement joins TRBV11-3 to TRBJ2-3; a possible D gene is TRBD2 (5 bases). The CDR3 runs 15 residues. Trimming removed 5 bases at V and 0 bases at J, with 12 bases between. The V gene's germline CDR1 is SGHNT and CDR2 YENEEA. DNA of the CDR3: TGTGCCAGCAGCCTAGGCAGGACTAGCACAGATACGCAGTATTTT. Its protein product is CASSLGRTSTDTQYF.

The rearrangement links TRBV6-6 to TRBJ2-7; 9 nucleotides align to TRBD1. Looked up from germline, CDR1 is MNHNY and CDR2 is SVGAGI (reference sequence). V lost 6 bases, J lost 1 base, and 7 bases stayed unmatched. CDR3 length: 15 residues. CDR3 in amino acids: CASSPMGQGSYEQYF. The CDR3 nucleotides read TGTGCCAGCAGCCCCATGGGACAGGGTTCCTACGAGCAGTACTTC.

This clone has just one count. This rearrangement joins TRBV4-1 to TRBJ2-7; 11 bases line up with TRBD1. V was pared by 0 bases and J by 4 bases, with 2 bases of the junction left unmatched. There are 15 residues in the CDR3. Germline CDR1 is MGHRA and CDR2 is YSYEKL. CDR3 protein: CASSQDGTGGYEQYF. CDR3 DNA sequence: TGCGCCAGCAGCCAAGATGGGACAGGGGGGTACGAGCAGTACTTC.